The source of this TCR beta chain is a study of blood T cells in healthy people across ages. The use of a sample-barcoded 5' primer and a J-beta primer mix characterized a second PCR of about 6 to 11 cycles. TCRdb independently ran MiXCR on the 5' RACE reads; one entry per CDR3 protein. The sample has approximately 900,000 distinct CDR3 sequences; 25% to 35% are singletons. The sample holds many counts of this clonotype. These same records also appear under a second study, on T cells of mothers and their children. This second study notes: Related mother-child pairs showed slightly, non-significantly higher overlap than unrelated pairs.

The sample consisted of blood. The receptor comes from a woman between 40 and 55 years old in good health.

CDR3 amino acids: CAISGLNRGREGYTF. Written as DNA, the CDR3 is TGTGCCATCAGCGGGCTAAACAGGGGGCGCGAGGGCTACACCTTC. The chain has TRBV10-3 and TRBJ1-2, with 9 bases aligning to TRBD1. Germline loops: CDR1 ENHRY, CDR2 SYGVKD. The CDR3 is 15 residues long. Trimming cost V 6 bases and J 8 bases; bases outside gene matches: 13.